Listed below are T cell receptor beta chains from one sample, sequenced in a study of cytomegalovirus exposure and HLA in healthy donors. Sequenced by immunoSEQ multiplex PCR; TCRdb stores in-frame clones only, minus some. The sample includes approximately 300,000 clones, 86% of them seen just once. Sequences were obtained from PBMCs. These receptors were collected from a young woman in good health and CMV-seronegative. Each CDR3 is given with its conserved first and last residue. Each record gives: J gene, D gene, clone size, V gene, CDR3 protein, CDR3 DNA. D genes are given only for firm matches. Size tells how often a clone was seen (once, few, many) or the class of an expanded clone, and some rows leave it out.

TRBJ1-4 - once TRBV5-1 CASSLGNGGEKLFF TGCGCCAGCAGCTTGGGGAACGGAGGGGAAAAACTGTTTTTT
TRBJ2-3 - - TRBV7-2 CASSTRGRTDTQYF TGTGCCAGCAGTACAAGGGGCCGCACAGATACGCAGTATTTT
TRBJ1-5 - - TRBV28 CASSSWVTGGENQPQHF TGTGCCAGCAGTTCATGGGTGACAGGCGGTGAAAATCAGCCCCAGCATTTT
TRBJ2-1 TRBD1 - TRBV12-5 CASGLTGGYNEQFF TGTGCTAGTGGTTTGACAGGGGGCTACAATGAGCAGTTCTTC
TRBJ2-3 - - TRBV9 CASSVQEPTDTQYF TGTGCCAGCAGCGTTCAGGAACCCACAGATACGCAGTATTTT
TRBJ2-7 TRBD1 - TRBV6-5 CASSTPGTGAYEQYF TGTGCCAGCAGTACTCCGGGGACAGGGGCCTACGAGCAGTACTTC
TRBJ2-3 TRBD1 - TRBV30 CAWSVQGTDTQYF TGTGCCTGGAGTGTACAGGGGACAGATACGCAGTATTTT
TRBJ1-4 TRBD1 - TRBV2 CASSGAGGRNEKLFF TGTGCCAGCAGTGGAGCAGGGGGCCGTAATGAAAAACTGTTTTTT
TRBJ2-2 - many TRBV5-1 CASSFQGSQNTGELFF TGCGCCAGCAGCTTCCAGGGGTCCCAGAACACCGGGGAGCTGTTTTTT
TRBJ2-7 TRBD2 - TRBV11-2 CASSQLAGAYEQYF TGTGCCAGCAGCCAACTAGCGGGAGCCTACGAGCAGTACTTC
TRBJ2-2 TRBD1 - TRBV7-3 CASSSQKRDSPPSTGELFF TGTGCCAGCAGCTCGCAGAAACGGGACAGCCCACCAAGCACCGGGGAGCTGTTTTTT
TRBJ2-7 - - TRBV27 CASSQAIGEQYF TGTGCCAGCAGTCAAGCGATAGGCGAGCAGTACTTC
TRBJ2-5 - - TRBV6-5 CASSSVGVASETQYF TGTGCCAGCAGTTCCGTGGGAGTAGCCTCAGAGACCCAGTACTTC
TRBJ2-7 TRBD1 - TRBV5-8 CASSVRTGIPYEQYF TGTGCCAGCAGCGTTAGGACAGGTATTCCCTACGAGCAGTACTTC
TRBJ2-1 TRBD2 - TRBV5-6 CASRSTSDTSYNEQFF TGTGCCAGCAGGTCTACTAGCGATACCTCCTACAATGAGCAGTTCTTC
TRBJ2-4 - few TRBV2 CATSGVAKNIQYF TGTGCCACCTCAGGGGTAGCCAAAAACATTCAGTACTTC
TRBJ1-2 - - TRBV2 CASSGRIGSNYGYTF TGTGCCAGCAGTGGCAGAATCGGGTCCAACTATGGCTACACCTTC